A single sample gave rise to the 23 T cell receptor beta chains below, sequenced in a study of CD8 T cells in ankylosing spondylitis. TCRdb redid the calling of the 5' RACE reads with MiXCR, one entry per CDR3 protein. The sample contains 200,000 to 300,000 distinct CDR3 sequences, approximately 7.6% of which appear only once. Sequencing was performed on blood, either unsorted or a sorted T cell fraction (not recorded which). The receptors were sampled from a female donor with ankylosing spondylitis or in good health (not recorded which).

The J gene is TRBJ2-2, the V gene TRBV7-9; 11 bases map to TRBD2. The germline V gene encodes CDR1 SEHNR and CDR2 FQNEAQ (reference sequence). There are 17 residues in the CDR3. V shed 7 bases and J 4 bases; nucleotides not matched to a gene: 11. The CDR3 nucleotides are TGTGCCAGCACTTTTTTAGCGGGAGGGCCAGGCACCGGGGAGCTGTTTTTT. This sequence encodes CASTFLAGGPGTGELFF. The entire variable domain, with the rest obtained from reference TRBV7-9 and TRBJ2-2, is as follows: DTGVSQNPRHKITKRGQNVTFRCDPISEHNRLYWYRQTLGQGPEFLTYFQNEAQLEKSRLLSDRFSAERPKGSFSTLEIQRTEQGDSAMYLCASTFLAGGPGTGELFFGEGSRLTVL.

This clonotype was detected many times. The V gene is TRBV29-1, the J gene TRBJ2-3; D remains unclear. The CDR3 sequence is 15 residues long. The germline V and J ends were trimmed by 2 bases and 5 bases, with 17 bases remaining between them. Germline values: CDR1 SQVTM, CDR2 ANQGSEA. DNA for the CDR3: TGCAGCGTTGAAATGGACCCAGTAGGCGGAGATACGCAGTATTTT. Amino acid sequence: CSVEMDPVGGDTQYF.

This clonotype was counted ten times or more. The rearrangement joins TRBV5-5 to TRBJ2-1; TRBD2 matches 9 bases. The trim removed 6 bases at V and 14 bases at J, leaving 18 bases unmatched. The CDR3 runs 15 residues. Per germline, CDR1 SGHKS and CDR2 YYEKEE (reference sequence). The CDR3 nucleotides are TGTGCCAGCACCCCGGACGTAGCGGGAGTTGTTCCGGAGTTCTTC. Its protein product is CASTPDVAGVVPEFF.

The chain joins TRBV7-9 to TRBJ2-5; 9 bases match TRBD2. Per germline, CDR1 SEHNR and CDR2 FQNEAQ (reference sequence). V gave up 3 bases and J gave up 3 bases; unmatched junction bases: 8. The CDR3 has 16 amino acids. Here the CDR3 reads CASSFGLTSGEETQYF. For the CDR3, the DNA is TGTGCCAGCAGCTTCGGGTTGACTAGCGGAGAAGAGACCCAGTACTTC.

This clonotype was counted at least ten times. The V gene is TRBV20-1, the J gene TRBJ1-1; the D is unclear. The germline gives CDR1 DFQATT, CDR2 SNEGSKA (reference sequence). Trimming took 0 bases from V and 1 from J, leaving 12 bases between them. The CDR3 is 15 residues long. The CDR3 reads CSARDNLVGNTEAFF. The CDR3 nucleotides read TGCAGTGCTAGAGATAATTTGGTGGGGAACACTGAAGCTTTCTTT.

This clonotype has ten or more counts. The CDR3 DNA sequence: TGTGCCAGCAGCCTGGGACAGGGGGTTTTCAATGAGCAGTTCTTC. It translates to CASSLGQGVFNEQFF. The chain recombines TRBV3-1 with TRBJ2-1; 11 bases are shared with TRBD1. The CDR3 has 15 amino acids. Per germline, CDR1 LGHDT and CDR2 YNNKEL (reference sequence). The junction had 5 bases not matched to a gene; V was cut back by 4 bases and J by 6 bases.

This clonotype was seen more than once but under ten times. This chain links TRBV9 with TRBJ1-5, with D unclear. The CDR3 loop spans 13 amino acids. V was pared by 4 bases and J by 7 bases, with 12 bases between. Per germline, CDR1 SGDLS and CDR2 YYNGEE. CDR3 amino acids: CASSPAGEQPQHF. The CDR3 bases are TGTGCCAGCAGCCCCGCCGGGGAACAGCCCCAGCATTTT.

There are many counts of this clonotype. This chain uses TRBV3-1 with TRBJ2-2; 7 nucleotides line up with TRBD2. The CDR3 spans 17 residues. Losses at the gene ends were 5 bases for V and 5 bases for J; bases not matched to a gene: 14. Germline V CDR1 and CDR2: LGHDT, YNNKEL (reference sequence). The DNA of the CDR3 is TGTGCCAGCAGCAAGGTGGCGGGAGTCCCCCTTACCGGGGAGCTGTTTTTT. Translating gives CASSKVAGVPLTGELFF.

This clonotype was recorded many times. The chain combines TRBV4-3 with TRBJ2-1; the match to TRBD2 covers 9 bases. Losses at the gene ends were 0 bases for V and 0 bases for J; bases not matched to a gene: 12. The CDR3 is 20 amino acids. CDR1 and CDR2 from the germline V gene are LGHNA and YSLEER. The CDR3 DNA reads TGCGCCAGCAGCCAAGATCGGATAGCGGGGGTGATGAGCTCCTACAATGAGCAGTTCTTC. Translating it yields CASSQDRIAGVMSSYNEQFF.

This clonotype showed up just a few times. This rearrangement joins TRBV7-9 to TRBJ1-2, with D hard to call. CDR3 length: 12 residues. Germline CDR1 reads SEHNR; CDR2 reads FQNEAQ (reference sequence). The germline V and J ends were trimmed by 11 bases and 1 base, with 11 bases remaining between them. The chain's CDR3 is CAVSDGNYGYTF. CDR3 coding DNA: TGTGCCGTTTCGGACGGTAACTATGGCTACACCTTC.

The J gene is TRBJ1-6, the V gene TRBV7-2; 10 bases align to TRBD1. This CDR3 spans 14 amino acids. Unmatched junction bases numbered 4, after V lost 5 bases and J lost 9 bases. Germline loops: CDR1 SGHTA, CDR2 FQGNSA. The DNA of the CDR3 is TGTGCCAGCAGCCGGACAGGGGGGAGTTCACCCCTCCACTTT. This codes for CASSRTGGSSPLHF.

Many counts were recorded for this clonotype. The chain combines TRBV4-3 with TRBJ1-3; no definite D call. The CDR3 sequence is 14 residues long. Germline assignment: CDR1 LGHNA and CDR2 YSLEER. V was shortened by 4 bases and J by 2 bases, with 9 bases between the two germline ends. CDR3 sequence: CASSPTSAGNTIYF. The DNA for the CDR3 is TGCGCCAGCAGCCCGACATCAGCTGGAAACACCATATATTTT.

This clonotype turned up a few times. V is TRBV18 and J is TRBJ2-7; D uncertain. Germline V CDR1 and CDR2: KGHSH, LQKENI. The V and J ends lost 3 bases and 0 bases respectively, with 6 bases between them. The CDR3 runs 13 residues. The CDR3 protein is CASSPAASYEQYF. CDR3 in DNA: TGTGCCAGCTCACCTGCGGCCTCCTACGAGCAGTACTTC.

This clonotype was found many times. The V and J genes are TRBV27 and TRBJ1-2; TRBD1 is a possible D gene (6 bases). Germline loops: CDR1 MNHEY, CDR2 SMNVEV (reference sequence). CDR3 size: 16 residues. V was pared by 5 bases and J by 6 bases, with 22 bases between. CDR3 loop: CASSPTPGGPGNGYTF. The CDR3 region has the DNA TGTGCCAGCAGTCCCACCCCCGGGGGGCCTGGTAATGGCTACACCTTC.

This clonotype was recorded many times. The rearrangement links TRBV15 to TRBJ2-1, with a weak D call TRBD2 (7 bases). The CDR3 spans 15 residues. Trimming removed 5 bases from V and 1 base from J, with 12 bases in between. CDR1 and CDR2 (germline): LNHNV, YYDKDF (reference sequence). The CDR3 loop reads CATSRGGGSYNEQFF. CDR3 sequence (DNA): TGTGCCACCAGCCGAGGGGGGGGGTCCTACAATGAGCAGTTCTTC.

This clonotype was recorded at least ten times. The germline gene is not matched at one end of the junction; a read error may be the cause. The gene calls are TRBV6-6 and TRBJ1-3, with 7 bases fitting TRBD1. CDR1 MNHNY and CDR2 SVGAGI come from the germline V gene (reference sequence). This CDR3 is 11 amino acids long. DNA for the CDR3: TGTGCCAGCAGTTACCGGGACAGTTCGCATTTT. Translating it yields CASSYRDSSHF.

In regard to this clonotype: A much more abundant neighbour one base away suggests this may be a read error. The rearrangement links TRBV7-9 to TRBJ2-3; D may be TRBD1 (5 bases). The J call may not be correct, given that the DNA end is closer to TRBJ1-5. The CDR3 spans 16 residues. The germline CDR1 and CDR2 sequences are SEHNR and FQNEAQ (reference sequence). The CDR3 nucleotides read TGTGCCAGCAGCTCGGGACTAGCGGGAAGCACAGATACGCAGCATTTT. It yields the protein CASSSGLAGSTDTQHF.

This clonotype was picked up a small number of times. V and J are TRBV7-2 and TRBJ2-1; the D gene is possibly TRBD1 (6 bases). Trimming stripped 4 bases from V and 5 bases from J, with 9 bases between. CDR1 SGHTA and CDR2 FQGNSA come from the germline V gene. This CDR3 is 13 amino acids long. Written as DNA, the CDR3 is TGTGCCAGCAGCTCAGGGGCCAACAATGAGCAGTTCTTC. As protein: CASSSGANNEQFF.

The chain employs TRBV4-3 and TRBJ1-2; TRBD1 matches 11 bases. After removal of 3 bases from V and 6 bases from J, the junction contained 9 bases not matched to a gene. The CDR3 is made up of 16 amino acids. CDR1 is LGHNA and CDR2 is YSLEER in the germline V gene. The CDR3, as DNA: TGCGCCAGCAGCCAGGCCCCGGGGACAGGGGGACATGGCTACACCTTC. Translation: CASSQAPGTGGHGYTF.

This clonotype has at least ten counts. This chain joins TRBV5-6 and TRBJ1-1; D remains ambiguous. Per the germline V gene, CDR1 is SGHDT and CDR2 is YYEEEE. The CDR3 sequence is 20 residues long. The V gene lost 3 bases and the J gene lost 2 bases, with 29 bases spanning the gap. CDR3 DNA: TGTGCCAGCAGCTCCCTACTACCAGGCCAAACCAGCACTGTAAACACTGAAGCTTTCTTT. Its protein product is CASSSLLPGQTSTVNTEAFF. The variable domain in full, completed from reference TRBV5-6 and TRBJ1-1, reads DAGVTQSPTHLIKTRGQQVTLRCSPKSGHDTVSWYQQALGQGPQFIFQYYEEEERQRGNFPDRFSGHQFPNYSSELNVNALLLGDSALYLCASSSLLPGQTSTVNTEAFFGQGTRLTVV.

This clonotype was seen at least ten times. The chain is built from TRBV20-1 and TRBJ2-7, with D perhaps matching TRBD1 or TRBD2 (5 bases each). This CDR3 has 13 amino acids. V was shortened by 3 bases and J by 0 bases, with 9 bases between the two germline ends. Germline values: CDR1 DFQATT, CDR2 SNEGSKA (reference sequence). CDR3: CSARGDGSYEQYF. For the CDR3, the DNA is TGCAGTGCTAGGGGGGACGGCTCCTACGAGCAGTACTTC.

The CDR3 region has the DNA TGTGCCAGCAGGCTAGCGGGAGGGCCAGTTACGCAGTATTTT. Protein: CASRLAGGPVTQYF. The gene calls are TRBV7-2 and TRBJ2-3, with 12 bases fitting TRBD2. The CDR3 length is 14 residues. Germline V lookup: CDR1 SGHTA, CDR2 FQGNSA. The V segment lost 6 bases and the J segment 8 bases; nucleotides outside the gene matches: 6.

This clonotype showed up many times. This chain links TRBV5-5 with TRBJ2-5, with D unresolved. Trimming left V 0 bases short and J 1 base short, with 4 bases between. Germline V CDR1 and CDR2: SGHKS, YYEKEE (reference sequence). This CDR3 has 13 amino acids. Here the CDR3 reads CASSLASQETQYF. As DNA, the CDR3 is TGTGCCAGCAGCTTGGCCAGCCAAGAGACCCAGTACTTC.